The source of this TCR beta chain is a study of blood T cell repertoires in COVID-19. Study-wide context: Nucleic acid was either cDNA or gDNA, and it came from T cells, B-cell-depleted T cells, or PBMCs.

Germline trimming cut 1 base from V and 4 bases from J; bases unmatched to any gene: 20. The germline CDR1 and CDR2 sequences are SGDLS and YYNGEE. The CDR3 is 20 residues long. In the original workflow: How many nucleated cells were present was estimated from reference gene primer amplification. Sequenced by immunoSEQ multiplex PCR; TCRdb stores in-frame clones only, minus some. V and J calls and clone size are those listed in that table; D and trimming were worked out from the DNA. The sample holds about 140,000 clones, about four fifths seen once. The clonotype comes from a woman between 55 and 75 years old with acute or convalescent COVID-19. The sequencing input was peripheral blood. This chain connects TRBV9 to TRBJ2-4; 7 bases line up with TRBD1. CDR3 nucleotides: TGTGCCAGCAGCGTAATGGAACAGGGGATTATAGAGGGTTTTAAAAACATTCAGTACTTC. Its protein is CASSVMEQGIIEGFKNIQYF.